Sequencing of this T cell receptor (beta chain) was carried out in a study of T cell repertoires in cytomegalovirus infection. Study overall: Carrying CMV and the relevant HLA type showed in public TCR beta signatures.

Findings and caveats of the study: CMV-specific TCR beta clonotypes restricted by HLA-C were the ones dominating the ex vivo response.

This clonotype was observed a few times. Its antigen is as yet unknown. TCRdb independently ran MiXCR on the reads; one entry per CDR3 protein. Of 650,000 to 850,000 distinct CDR3 sequences listed, 25% to 30% were seen once; the top ten hold less than 15%. The V gene lost 2 bases and the J gene lost 7 bases, with 15 bases spanning the gap. CDR1 and CDR2 from the germline V gene are SGHVS and FNYEAQ. This CDR3 has 15 amino acids. The source was cultured CD8+ T cells from PBMCs, collected from culture after CMV antigen stimulation. The source is a human donor in good health (CMV status not recorded). Some clones in this sample may be carry-over from other donors' samples. The chain is built from TRBV7-6 and TRBJ2-1; TRBD2 might be the D (6 bases). CDR3 loop: CASSLRRGPRNEQFF. CDR3 bases: TGTGCCAGCAGCTTACGGCGGGGCCCGCGGAATGAGCAGTTCTTC.